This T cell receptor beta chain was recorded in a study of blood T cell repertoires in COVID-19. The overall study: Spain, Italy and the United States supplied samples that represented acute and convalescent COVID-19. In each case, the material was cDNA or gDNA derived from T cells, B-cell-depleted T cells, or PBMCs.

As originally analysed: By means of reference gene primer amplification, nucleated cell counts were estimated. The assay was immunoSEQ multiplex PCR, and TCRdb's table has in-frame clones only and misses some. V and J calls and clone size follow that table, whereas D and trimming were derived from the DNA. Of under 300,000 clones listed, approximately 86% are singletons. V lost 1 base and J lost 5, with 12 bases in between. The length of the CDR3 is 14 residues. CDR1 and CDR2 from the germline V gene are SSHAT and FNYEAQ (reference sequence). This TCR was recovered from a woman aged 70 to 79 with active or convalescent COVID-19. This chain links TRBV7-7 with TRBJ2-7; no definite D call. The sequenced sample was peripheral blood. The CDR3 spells CASSLGSPEDEQYF. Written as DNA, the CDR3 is TGTGCCAGCAGCTTAGGCAGCCCAGAGGACGAGCAGTACTTC.